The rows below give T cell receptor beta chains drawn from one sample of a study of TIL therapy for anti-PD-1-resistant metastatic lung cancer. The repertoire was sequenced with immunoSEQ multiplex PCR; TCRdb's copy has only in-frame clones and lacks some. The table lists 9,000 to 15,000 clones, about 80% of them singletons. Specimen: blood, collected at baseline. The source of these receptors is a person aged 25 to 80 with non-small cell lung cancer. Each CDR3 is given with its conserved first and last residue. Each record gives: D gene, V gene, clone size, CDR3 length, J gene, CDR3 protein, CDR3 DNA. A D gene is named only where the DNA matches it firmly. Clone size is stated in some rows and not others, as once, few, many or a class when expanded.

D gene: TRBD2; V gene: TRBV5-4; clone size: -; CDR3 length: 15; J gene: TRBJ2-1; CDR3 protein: CASSLGLAGGNEQFF; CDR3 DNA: TGTGCCAGCAGCTTGGGACTAGCGGGAGGGAATGAGCAGTTCTTC
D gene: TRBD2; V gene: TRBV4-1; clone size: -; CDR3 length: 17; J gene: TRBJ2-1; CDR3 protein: CASSQELAGPVFYEQFF; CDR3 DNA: TGCGCCAGCAGCCAAGAACTAGCGGGTCCCGTTTTCTATGAGCAGTTCTTC
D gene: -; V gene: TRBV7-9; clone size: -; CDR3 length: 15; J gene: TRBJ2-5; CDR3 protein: CASSPRAGVWKTQYF; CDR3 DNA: TGTGCCAGCAGCCCACGGGCCGGCGTGTGGAAGACCCAGTACTTC
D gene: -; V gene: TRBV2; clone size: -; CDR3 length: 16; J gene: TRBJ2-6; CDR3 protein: CASSEASHSGANVLTF; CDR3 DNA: TGTGCCAGCAGTGAAGCCAGCCACTCTGGGGCCAACGTCCTGACTTTC
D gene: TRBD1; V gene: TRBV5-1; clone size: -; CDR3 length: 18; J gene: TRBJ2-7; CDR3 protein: CASSFSSSGTGISYEQYF; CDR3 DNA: TGCGCCAGCAGTTTTTCCTCATCCGGGACAGGAATAAGCTACGAGCAGTACTTC
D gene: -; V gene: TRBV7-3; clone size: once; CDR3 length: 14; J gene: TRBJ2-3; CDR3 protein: CASSRHMEGDTQYF; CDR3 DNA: TGTGCCAGCAGCCGACATATGGAGGGGGATACGCAGTATTTT
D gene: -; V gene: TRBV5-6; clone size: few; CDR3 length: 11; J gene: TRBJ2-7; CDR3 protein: CASSFDREMSF; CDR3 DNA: TGTGCCAGCAGCTTTGACCGGGAAATGAGCTTC
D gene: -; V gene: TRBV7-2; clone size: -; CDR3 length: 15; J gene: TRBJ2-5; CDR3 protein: CASSLDSTFQETQYF; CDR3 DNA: TGTGCCAGCAGCTTGGACTCGACGTTCCAAGAGACCCAGTACTTC
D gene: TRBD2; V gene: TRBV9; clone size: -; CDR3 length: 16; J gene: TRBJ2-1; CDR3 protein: CASSSSRGSVLDEQFF; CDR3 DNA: TGTGCCAGCAGCTCATCCCGCGGGAGCGTGTTAGATGAGCAGTTCTTC
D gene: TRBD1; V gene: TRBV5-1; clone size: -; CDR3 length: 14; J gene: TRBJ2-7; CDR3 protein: CASSSGQGNYEQYF; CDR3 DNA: TGCGCCAGCAGCTCGGGACAGGGCAACTACGAGCAGTACTTC
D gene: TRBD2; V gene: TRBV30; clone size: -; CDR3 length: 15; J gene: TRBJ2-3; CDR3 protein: CAWSVGGSRSDTQYF; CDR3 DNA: TGTGCCTGGAGTGTAGGCGGGAGTAGGTCAGATACGCAGTATTTT
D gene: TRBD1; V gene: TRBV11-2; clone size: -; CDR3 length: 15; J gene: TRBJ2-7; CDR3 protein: CASSLPLGQVNEQYF; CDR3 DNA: TGTGCCAGCAGCCTCCCCTTAGGACAGGTCAACGAGCAGTACTTC
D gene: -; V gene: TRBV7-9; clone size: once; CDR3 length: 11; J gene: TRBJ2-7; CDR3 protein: CASSFSYEQYF; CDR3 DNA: TGTGCCAGCAGCTTCTCCTACGAGCAGTACTTC
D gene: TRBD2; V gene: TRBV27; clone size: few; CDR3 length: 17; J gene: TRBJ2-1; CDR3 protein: CASSTGTSGRSYNEQFF; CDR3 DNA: TGTGCCAGCAGCACTGGGACTAGCGGGAGGTCCTACAATGAGCAGTTCTTC
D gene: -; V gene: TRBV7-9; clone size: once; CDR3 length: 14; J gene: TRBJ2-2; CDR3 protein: CASSLAGYTGELFF; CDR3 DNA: TGTGCCAGCAGCTTGGCGGGATACACCGGGGAGCTGTTTTTT
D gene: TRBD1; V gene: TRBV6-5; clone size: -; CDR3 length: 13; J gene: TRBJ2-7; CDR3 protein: CASSRQGGNEQYF; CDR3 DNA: TGTGCCAGCAGTAGACAGGGTGGAAACGAGCAGTACTTC
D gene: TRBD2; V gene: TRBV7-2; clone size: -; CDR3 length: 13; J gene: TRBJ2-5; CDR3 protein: CASTRGGLETQYF; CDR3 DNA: TGTGCCAGCACCCGGGGGGGGTTAGAGACCCAGTACTTC
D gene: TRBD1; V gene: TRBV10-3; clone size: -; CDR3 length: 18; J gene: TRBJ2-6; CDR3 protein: CAISELGTGTSGANVLTF; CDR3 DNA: TGTGCCATCAGTGAATTAGGGACAGGGACATCCGGGGCCAACGTCCTGACTTTC
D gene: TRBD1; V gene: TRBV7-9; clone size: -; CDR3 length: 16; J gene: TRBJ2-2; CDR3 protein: CANSSPQGARTGELFF; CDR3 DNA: TGTGCCAACTCATCTCCCCAGGGGGCCCGAACCGGGGAGCTGTTTTTT
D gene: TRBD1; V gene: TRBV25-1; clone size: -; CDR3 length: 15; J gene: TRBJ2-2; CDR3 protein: CASQGMDRGDWELFF; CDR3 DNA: TGTGCCAGCCAGGGGATGGACAGGGGAGACTGGGAGCTGTTTTTT
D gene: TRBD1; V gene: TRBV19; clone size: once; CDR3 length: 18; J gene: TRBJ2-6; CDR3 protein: CASSMKTGVGSGANVLTF; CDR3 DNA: TGTGCCAGTAGTATGAAGACAGGGGTGGGATCTGGGGCCAACGTCCTGACTTTC
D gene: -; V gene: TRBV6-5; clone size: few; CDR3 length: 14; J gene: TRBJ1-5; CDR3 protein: CASRGGGGNQPQHF; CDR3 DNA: TGTGCCAGCAGAGGGGGGGGCGGCAATCAGCCCCAGCATTTT
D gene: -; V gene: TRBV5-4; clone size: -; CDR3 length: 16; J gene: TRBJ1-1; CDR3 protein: CASSLEGVGGWTEAFF; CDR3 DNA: TGTGCCAGCAGCTTGGAGGGTGTTGGGGGTTGGACTGAAGCTTTCTTT